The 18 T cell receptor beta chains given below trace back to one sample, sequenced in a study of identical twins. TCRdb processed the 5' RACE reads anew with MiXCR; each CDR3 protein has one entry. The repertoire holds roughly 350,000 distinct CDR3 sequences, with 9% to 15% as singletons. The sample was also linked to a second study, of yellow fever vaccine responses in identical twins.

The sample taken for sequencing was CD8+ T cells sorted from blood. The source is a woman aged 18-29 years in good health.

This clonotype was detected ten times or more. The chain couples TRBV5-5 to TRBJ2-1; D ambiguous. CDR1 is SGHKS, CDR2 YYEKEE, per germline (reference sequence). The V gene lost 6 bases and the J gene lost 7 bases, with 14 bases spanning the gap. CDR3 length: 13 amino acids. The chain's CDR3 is CASTPSAGNEQFF. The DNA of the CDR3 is TGTGCCAGCACCCCATCTGCCGGGAATGAGCAGTTCTTC.

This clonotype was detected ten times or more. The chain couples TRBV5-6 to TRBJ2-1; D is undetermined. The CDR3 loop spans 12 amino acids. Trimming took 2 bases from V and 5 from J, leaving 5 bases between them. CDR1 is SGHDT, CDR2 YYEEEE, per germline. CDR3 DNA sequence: TGTGCCAGCAGCTTCGCGGACAATGAGCAGTTCTTC. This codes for CASSFADNEQFF.

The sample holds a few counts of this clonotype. In DNA, the CDR3 is TGTGCCAGTAGTATGGTCCATGGGACAGGGGGCGCTGAGCAGTTCTTC. It specifies CASSMVHGTGGAEQFF. V and J are TRBV19 and TRBJ2-1; TRBD1 aligns across 12 bases. The CDR3 runs to 16 residues. Germline CDR1 is LNHDA and CDR2 is SQIVND (reference sequence). V dropped 3 bases and J dropped 9; count of bases not matched to a gene: 9.

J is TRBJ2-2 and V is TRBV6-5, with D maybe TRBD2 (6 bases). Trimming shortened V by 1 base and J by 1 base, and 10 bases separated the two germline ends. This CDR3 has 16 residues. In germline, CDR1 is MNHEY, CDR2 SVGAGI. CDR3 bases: TGTGCCAGCAGTTACTGGGGACTCCAGAACACCGGGGAGCTGTTTTTT. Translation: CASSYWGLQNTGELFF.

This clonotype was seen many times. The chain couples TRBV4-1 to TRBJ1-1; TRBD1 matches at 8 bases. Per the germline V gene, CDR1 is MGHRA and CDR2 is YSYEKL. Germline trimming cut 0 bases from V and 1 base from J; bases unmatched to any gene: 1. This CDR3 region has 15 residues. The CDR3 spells CASSQEGTGNTEAFF. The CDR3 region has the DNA TGCGCCAGCAGCCAAGAAGGGACAGGGAACACTGAAGCTTTCTTT.

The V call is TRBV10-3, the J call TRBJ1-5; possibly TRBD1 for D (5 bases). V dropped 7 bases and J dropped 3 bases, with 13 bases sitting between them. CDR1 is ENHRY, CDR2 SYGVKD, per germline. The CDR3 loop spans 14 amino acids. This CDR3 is CAINTGGNNQPQHF. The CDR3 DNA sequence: TGTGCCATCAATACCGGGGGGAACAATCAGCCCCAGCATTTT.

CDR3 sequence: CAIGDRVYEQYV. CDR3 bases: TGTGCCATCGGGGACAGGGTTTACGAGCAGTACGTC. The chain recombines TRBV10-3 with TRBJ2-7; TRBD1 aligns across 9 bases. The CDR3 is made up of 12 amino acids. V dropped 8 bases and J dropped 4; count of bases not matched to a gene: 3. CDR1 ENHRY and CDR2 SYGVKD come from the germline V gene.

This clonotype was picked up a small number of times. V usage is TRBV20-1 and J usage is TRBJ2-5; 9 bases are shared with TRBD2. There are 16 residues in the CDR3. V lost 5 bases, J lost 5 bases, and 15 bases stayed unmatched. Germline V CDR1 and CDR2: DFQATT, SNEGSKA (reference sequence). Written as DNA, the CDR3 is TGCAGTGCTTCCCTCCATAGCGGGGGCCCCAAGGAGACCCAGTACTTC. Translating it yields CSASLHSGGPKETQYF.

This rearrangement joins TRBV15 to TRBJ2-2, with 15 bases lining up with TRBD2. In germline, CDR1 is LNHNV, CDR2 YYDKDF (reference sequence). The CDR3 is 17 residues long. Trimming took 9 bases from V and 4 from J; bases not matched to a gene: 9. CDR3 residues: CATDGLAGGSSTGELFF. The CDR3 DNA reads TGTGCCACTGACGGACTAGCGGGAGGGTCGAGCACCGGGGAGCTGTTTTTT.

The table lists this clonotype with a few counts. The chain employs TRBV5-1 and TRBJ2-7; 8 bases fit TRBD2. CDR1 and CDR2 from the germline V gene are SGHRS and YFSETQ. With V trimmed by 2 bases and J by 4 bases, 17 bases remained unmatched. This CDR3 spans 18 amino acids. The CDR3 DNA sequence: TGCGCCAGCAGCTTTAGCCCGGCAAAACTAGCGGAGGGGTACGAGCAGTACTTC. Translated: CASSFSPAKLAEGYEQYF.

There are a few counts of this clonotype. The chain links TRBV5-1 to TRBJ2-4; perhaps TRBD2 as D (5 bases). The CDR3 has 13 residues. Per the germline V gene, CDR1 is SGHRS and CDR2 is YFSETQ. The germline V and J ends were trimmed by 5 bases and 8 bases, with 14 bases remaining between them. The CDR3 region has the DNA TGCGCCAGCAGTTTTTTGTCGGAGGACATTCAGTACTTC. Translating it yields CASSFLSEDIQYF.

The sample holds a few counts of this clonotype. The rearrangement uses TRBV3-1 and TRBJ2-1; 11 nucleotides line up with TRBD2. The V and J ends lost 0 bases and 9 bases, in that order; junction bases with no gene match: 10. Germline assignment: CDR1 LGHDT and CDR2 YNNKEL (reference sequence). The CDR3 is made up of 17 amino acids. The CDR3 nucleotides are TGTGCCAGCAGCCAAGATTATAGTAGCGGGAGGGCCGGTGAGCAGTTCTTC. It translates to CASSQDYSSGRAGEQFF.

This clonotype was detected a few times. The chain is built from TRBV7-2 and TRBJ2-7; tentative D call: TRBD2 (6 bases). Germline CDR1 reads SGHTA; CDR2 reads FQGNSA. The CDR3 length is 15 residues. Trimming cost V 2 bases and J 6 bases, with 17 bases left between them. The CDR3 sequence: CASSLSVPLGGEQYV. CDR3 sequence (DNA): TGTGCCAGCAGCTTATCTGTTCCCCTGGGGGGCGAGCAGTACGTC.

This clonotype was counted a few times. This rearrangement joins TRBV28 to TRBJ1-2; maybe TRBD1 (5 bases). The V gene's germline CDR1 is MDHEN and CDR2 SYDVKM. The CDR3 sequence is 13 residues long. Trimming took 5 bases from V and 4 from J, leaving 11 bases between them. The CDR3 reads CASSPDTIYGYTF. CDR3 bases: TGTGCCAGCAGTCCGGACACTATCTATGGCTACACCTTC.

The CDR3 region is CATSRDFGLAVAQGYNEQFF. The DNA for the CDR3 is TGTGCCACCAGCAGAGATTTCGGGCTAGCGGTGGCTCAAGGGTACAATGAGCAGTTCTTC. The chain links TRBV15 to TRBJ2-1; 7 bases line up with TRBD2. Germline V gives CDR1 LNHNV, CDR2 YYDKDF (reference sequence). The J segment lost 4 bases and the V segment lost 0 bases, leaving 18 bases of the junction unmatched. The CDR3 has 20 residues.

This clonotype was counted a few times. CDR3 DNA: TGTGCCAGCAGCGTCTTTTCGGGTCAGCCCCAGCATTTT. The encoded protein is CASSVFSGQPQHF. This chain connects TRBV12-3 or TRBV12-4 to TRBJ1-5; D not resolved. CDR3 length: 13 amino acids. V was clipped by 6 bases and J by 6 bases, with 12 bases between them.

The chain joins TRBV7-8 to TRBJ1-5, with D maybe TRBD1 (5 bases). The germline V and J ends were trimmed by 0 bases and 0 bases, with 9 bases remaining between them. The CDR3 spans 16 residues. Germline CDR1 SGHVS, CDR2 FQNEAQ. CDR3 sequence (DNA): TGTGCCAGCAGCTTAGCAGGGGTTTATAGCAATCAGCCCCAGCATTTT. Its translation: CASSLAGVYSNQPQHF.

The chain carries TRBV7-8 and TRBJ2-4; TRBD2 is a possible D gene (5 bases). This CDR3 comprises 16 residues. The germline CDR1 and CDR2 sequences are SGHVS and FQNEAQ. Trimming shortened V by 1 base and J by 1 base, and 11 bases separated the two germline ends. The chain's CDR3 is CASSLDHRGAKNIQYF. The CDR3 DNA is TGTGCCAGCAGCTTAGACCACCGAGGGGCCAAAAACATTCAGTACTTC.